This T cell receptor (beta chain) emerged from a study of control samples from healthy donors and cancer patients. Method: immunoSEQ multiplex PCR; TCRdb's copy keeps in-frame clones and lacks some. The sample includes under 450,000 clones, around 90% of them seen just once. Germline CDR1 reads GTSNPN; CDR2 reads SVGIG (reference sequence). The germline V and J ends were trimmed by 8 bases and 7 bases, with 8 bases remaining between them. There are 10 residues in the CDR3. Sequencing used PBMCs. The chain couples TRBV30 to TRBJ1-4; D remains unclear. This sequence was found in a man aged 40-50 years with head and neck cancer. The CDR3 region has the DNA TGTGCCCATGCTGGTGAAAAACTGTTTTTT. It specifies CAHAGEKLFF.